This T cell receptor beta chain is drawn from a study of blood T cell repertoires in COVID-19. Study-level background: Acute and convalescent COVID-19 specimens originated in the United States, Italy and Spain. PBMCs, B-cell-depleted T cells, or T cells were the source of the cDNA or gDNA that made up the material.

As originally analysed: Using reference gene primer amplification, nucleated cell counts were estimated. Profiling relied on immunoSEQ multiplex PCR, and the TCRdb table lists in-frame clones only, not all of them. The V and J calls and clone size are taken from that table; D and trimming were inferred from the DNA. Here the sample spans fewer than 250,000 clones, 83% being singletons. This TCR came from a man aged 50 or older with active or convalescent COVID-19. Sequencing was performed on peripheral blood.

CDR3 bases: TGTGCCAGCAGCTTACGTTCCTCCTACAATGAGCAGTTCTTC. Protein sequence: CASSLRSSYNEQFF. V usage is TRBV11-1 and J usage is TRBJ2-1; D remains unclear. Trimming shortened V by 2 bases and J by 0 bases, and 5 bases separated the two germline ends. The CDR3 consists of 14 residues. The germline V gene has CDR1 SGHAT and CDR2 FQDESV (reference sequence).